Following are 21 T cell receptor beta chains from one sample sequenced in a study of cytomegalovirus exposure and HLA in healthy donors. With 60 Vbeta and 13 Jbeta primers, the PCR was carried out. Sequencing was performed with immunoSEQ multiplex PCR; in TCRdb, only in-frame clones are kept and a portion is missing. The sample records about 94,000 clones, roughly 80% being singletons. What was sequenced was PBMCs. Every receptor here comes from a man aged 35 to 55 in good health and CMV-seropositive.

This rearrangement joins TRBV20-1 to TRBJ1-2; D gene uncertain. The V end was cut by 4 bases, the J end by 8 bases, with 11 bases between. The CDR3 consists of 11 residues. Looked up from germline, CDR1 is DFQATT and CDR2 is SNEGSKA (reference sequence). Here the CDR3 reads CSAIRPGGYTF. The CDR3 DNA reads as TGCAGTGCTATCCGACCGGGGGGCTACACCTTC.

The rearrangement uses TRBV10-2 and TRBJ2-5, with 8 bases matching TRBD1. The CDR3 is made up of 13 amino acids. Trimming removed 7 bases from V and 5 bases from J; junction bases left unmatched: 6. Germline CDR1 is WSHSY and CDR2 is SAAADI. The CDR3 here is CASKRQGQETQYF. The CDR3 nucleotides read TGCGCCAGCAAAAGACAGGGGCAGGAGACCCAGTACTTC.

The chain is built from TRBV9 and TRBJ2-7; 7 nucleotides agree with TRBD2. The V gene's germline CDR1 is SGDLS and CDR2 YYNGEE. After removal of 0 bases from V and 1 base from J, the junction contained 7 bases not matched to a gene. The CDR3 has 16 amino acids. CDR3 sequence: CASSVGGSGASYEQYF. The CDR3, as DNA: TGTGCCAGCAGCGTAGGAGGCAGCGGGGCATCCTACGAGCAGTACTTC.

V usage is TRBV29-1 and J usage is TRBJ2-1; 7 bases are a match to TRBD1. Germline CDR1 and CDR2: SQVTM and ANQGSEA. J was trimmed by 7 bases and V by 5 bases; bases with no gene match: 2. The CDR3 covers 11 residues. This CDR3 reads CSVYRGNEQFF. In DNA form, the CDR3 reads TGCAGCGTTTACAGGGGAAATGAGCAGTTCTTC.

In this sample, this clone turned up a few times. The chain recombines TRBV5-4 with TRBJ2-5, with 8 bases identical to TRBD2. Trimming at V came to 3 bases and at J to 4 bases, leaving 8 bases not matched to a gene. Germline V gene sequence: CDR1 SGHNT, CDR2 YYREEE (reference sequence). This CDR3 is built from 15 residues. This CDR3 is CASSYPGGGGETQYF. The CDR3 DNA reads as TGTGCCAGCAGCTACCCCGGGGGGGGTGGAGAGACCCAGTACTTC. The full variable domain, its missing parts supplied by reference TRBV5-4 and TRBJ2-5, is ETGVTQSPTHLIKTRGQQVTLRCSSQSGHNTVSWYQQALGQGPQFIFQYYREEENGRGNFPPRFSGLQFPNYSSELNVNALELDDSALYLCASSYPGGGGETQYFGPGTRLLVL.

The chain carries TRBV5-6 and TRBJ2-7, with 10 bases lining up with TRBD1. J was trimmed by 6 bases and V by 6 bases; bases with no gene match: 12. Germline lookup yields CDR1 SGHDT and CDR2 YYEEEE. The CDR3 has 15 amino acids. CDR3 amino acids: CASTLTGTGASEQYF. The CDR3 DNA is TGTGCCAGCACCCTCACCGGGACAGGGGCCAGCGAGCAGTACTTC. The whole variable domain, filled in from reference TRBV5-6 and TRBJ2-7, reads DAGVTQSPTHLIKTRGQQVTLRCSPKSGHDTVSWYQQALGQGPQFIFQYYEEEERQRGNFPDRFSGHQFPNYSSELNVNALLLGDSALYLCASTLTGTGASEQYFGPGTRLTVT.

The CDR3 DNA sequence: TGCGCCAGCAGCTTGGACAGGCCTGGGGACTACGAGCAGTACTTC. This translates into CASSLDRPGDYEQYF. The chain joins TRBV5-1 to TRBJ2-7, with D possibly being TRBD1 (5 bases). Trimming took off 0 bases at V and 3 bases at J, with 13 bases between the two ends. The length of the CDR3 is 15 residues. The V gene's germline CDR1 is SGHRS and CDR2 YFSETQ. Full variable domain (outside the CDR3, taken from reference TRBV5-1 and TRBJ2-7): KAGVTQTPRYLIKTRGQQVTLSCSPISGHRSVSWYQQTPGQGLQFLFEYFSETQRNKGNFPGRFSGRQFSNSRSEMNVSTLELGDSALYLCASSLDRPGDYEQYFGPGTRLTVT.

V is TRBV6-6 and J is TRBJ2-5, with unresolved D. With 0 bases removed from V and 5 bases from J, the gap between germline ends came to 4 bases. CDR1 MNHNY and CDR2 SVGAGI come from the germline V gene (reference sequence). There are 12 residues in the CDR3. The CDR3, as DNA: TGTGCCAGCAGTTACTCGAGGGAGACCCAGTACTTC. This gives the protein CASSYSRETQYF.

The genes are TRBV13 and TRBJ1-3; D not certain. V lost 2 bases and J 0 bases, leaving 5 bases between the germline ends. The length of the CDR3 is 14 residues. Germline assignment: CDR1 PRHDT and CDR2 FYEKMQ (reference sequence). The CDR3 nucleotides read TGTGCCAGCAGCTTACAGGACTCTGGAAACACCATATATTTT. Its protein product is CASSLQDSGNTIYF.

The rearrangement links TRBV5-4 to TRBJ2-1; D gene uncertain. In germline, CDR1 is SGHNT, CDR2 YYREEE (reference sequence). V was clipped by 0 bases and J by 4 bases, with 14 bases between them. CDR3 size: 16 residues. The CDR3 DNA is TGTGCCAGCAGCTTGGGTATCAGTACATTGTACAATGAGCAGTTCTTC. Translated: CASSLGISTLYNEQFF.

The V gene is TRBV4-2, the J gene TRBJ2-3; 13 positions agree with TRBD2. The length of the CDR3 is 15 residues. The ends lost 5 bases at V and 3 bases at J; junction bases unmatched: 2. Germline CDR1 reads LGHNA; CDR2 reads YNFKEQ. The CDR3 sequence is CASSLGLAGTDTQYF. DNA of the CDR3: TGTGCCAGCAGCTTGGGACTAGCGGGAACAGATACGCAGTATTTT.

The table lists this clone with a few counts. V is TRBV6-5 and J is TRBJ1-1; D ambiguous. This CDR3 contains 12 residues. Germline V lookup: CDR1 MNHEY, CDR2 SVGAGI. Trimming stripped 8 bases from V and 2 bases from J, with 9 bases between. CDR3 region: CASYEGNTEAFF. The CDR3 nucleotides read TGTGCCAGCTATGAGGGAAACACTGAAGCTTTCTTT.

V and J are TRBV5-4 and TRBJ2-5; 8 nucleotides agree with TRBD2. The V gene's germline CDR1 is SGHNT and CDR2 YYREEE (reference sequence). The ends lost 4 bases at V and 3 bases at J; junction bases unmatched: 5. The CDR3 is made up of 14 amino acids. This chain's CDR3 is CASSAPGGEETQYF. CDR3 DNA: TGTGCCAGCAGCGCGCCGGGGGGGGAAGAGACCCAGTACTTC.

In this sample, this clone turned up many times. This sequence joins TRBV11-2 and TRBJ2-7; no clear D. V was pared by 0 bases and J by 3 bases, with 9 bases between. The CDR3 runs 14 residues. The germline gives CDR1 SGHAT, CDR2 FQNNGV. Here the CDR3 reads CASSLEPSGYEQYF. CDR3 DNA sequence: TGTGCCAGCAGCTTAGAGCCTTCCGGCTACGAGCAGTACTTC.

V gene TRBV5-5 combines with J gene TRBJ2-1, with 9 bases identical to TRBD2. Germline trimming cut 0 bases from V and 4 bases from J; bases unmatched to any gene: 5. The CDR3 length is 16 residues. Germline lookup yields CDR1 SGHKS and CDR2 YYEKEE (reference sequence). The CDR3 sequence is CASSLDVTSGYNEQFF. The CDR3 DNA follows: TGTGCCAGCAGCTTGGACGTGACTAGCGGTTACAATGAGCAGTTCTTC.

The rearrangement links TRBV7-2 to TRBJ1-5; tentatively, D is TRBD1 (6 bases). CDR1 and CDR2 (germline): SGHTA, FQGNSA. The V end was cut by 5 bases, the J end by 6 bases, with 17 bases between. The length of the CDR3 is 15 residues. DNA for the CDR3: TGTGCCAGCAGCCAGGACAGCACTGGGGCTCAGCCCCAGCATTTT. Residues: CASSQDSTGAQPQHF.

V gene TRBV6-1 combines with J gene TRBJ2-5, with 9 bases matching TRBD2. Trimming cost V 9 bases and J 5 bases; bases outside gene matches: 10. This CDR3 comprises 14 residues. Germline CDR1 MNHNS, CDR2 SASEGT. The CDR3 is CASGGRAYSETQYF. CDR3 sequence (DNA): TGTGCCAGTGGCGGGAGGGCTTATTCGGAGACCCAGTACTTC.

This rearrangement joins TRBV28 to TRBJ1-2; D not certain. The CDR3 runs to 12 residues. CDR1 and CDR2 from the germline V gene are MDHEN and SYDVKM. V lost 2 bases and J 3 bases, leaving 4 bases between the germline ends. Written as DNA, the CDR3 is TGTGCCAGCAGTTTAGACTACTATGGCTACACCTTC. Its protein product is CASSLDYYGYTF.

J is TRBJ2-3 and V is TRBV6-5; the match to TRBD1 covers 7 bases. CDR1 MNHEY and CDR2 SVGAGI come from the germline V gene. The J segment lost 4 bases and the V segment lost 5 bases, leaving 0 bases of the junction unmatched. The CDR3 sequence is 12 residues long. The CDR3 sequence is CASSTGADTQYF. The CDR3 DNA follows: TGTGCCAGCAGTACAGGGGCAGATACGCAGTATTTT.

The CDR3 here is CASSLESGTSIGEQYF. In DNA form, the CDR3 reads TGTGCCAGCAGCTTAGAATCGGGAACCTCTATTGGCGAGCAGTACTTC. The chain joins TRBV7-2 to TRBJ2-7, with D maybe TRBD2 (5 bases). CDR3 length: 16 amino acids. V dropped 1 base and J dropped 6 bases, with 19 bases sitting between them. Germline V gene data show CDR1 as SGHTA and CDR2 as FQGNSA.

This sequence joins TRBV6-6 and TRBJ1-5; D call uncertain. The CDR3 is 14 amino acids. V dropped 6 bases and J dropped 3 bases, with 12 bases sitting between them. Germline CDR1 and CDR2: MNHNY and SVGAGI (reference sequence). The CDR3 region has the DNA TGTGCCAGCAGACATACAGATTCCAATCAGCCCCAGCATTTT. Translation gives CASRHTDSNQPQHF.